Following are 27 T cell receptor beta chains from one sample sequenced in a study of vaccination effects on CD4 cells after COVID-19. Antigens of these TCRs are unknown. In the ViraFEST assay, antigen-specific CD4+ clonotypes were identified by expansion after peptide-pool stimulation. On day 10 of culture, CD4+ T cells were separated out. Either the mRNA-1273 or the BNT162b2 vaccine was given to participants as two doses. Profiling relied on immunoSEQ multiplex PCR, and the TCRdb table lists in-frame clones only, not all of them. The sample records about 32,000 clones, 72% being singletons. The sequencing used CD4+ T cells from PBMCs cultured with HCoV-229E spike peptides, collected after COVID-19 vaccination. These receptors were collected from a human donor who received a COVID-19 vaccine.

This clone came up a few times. CDR3 in amino acids: CASSLAGAGIETQYF. The CDR3 DNA sequence: TGTGCCAGCAGCTTAGCCGGGGCAGGGATAGAGACCCAGTACTTC. The chain joins TRBV7-6 to TRBJ2-5; perhaps D is TRBD1 or TRBD2 (5 bases each). V lost 0 bases and J 4 bases, leaving 12 bases between the germline ends. Germline V lookup: CDR1 SGHVS, CDR2 FNYEAQ. This CDR3 spans 15 amino acids.

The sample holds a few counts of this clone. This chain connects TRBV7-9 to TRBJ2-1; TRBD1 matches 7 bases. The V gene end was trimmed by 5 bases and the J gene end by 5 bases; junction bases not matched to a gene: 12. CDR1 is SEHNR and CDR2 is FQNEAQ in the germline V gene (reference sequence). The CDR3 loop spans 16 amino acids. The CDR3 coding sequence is TGTGCCAGCAGCACTACCTTAGACAGGGTCAACAATGAGCAGTTCTTC. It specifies CASSTTLDRVNNEQFF.

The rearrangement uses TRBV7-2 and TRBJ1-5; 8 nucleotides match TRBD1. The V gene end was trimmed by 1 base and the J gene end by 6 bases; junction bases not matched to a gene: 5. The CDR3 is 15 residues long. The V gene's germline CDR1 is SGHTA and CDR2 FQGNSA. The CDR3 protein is CASSLVQGEGQPQHF. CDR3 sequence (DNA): TGTGCCAGCAGCTTAGTACAGGGGGAAGGTCAGCCCCAGCATTTT.

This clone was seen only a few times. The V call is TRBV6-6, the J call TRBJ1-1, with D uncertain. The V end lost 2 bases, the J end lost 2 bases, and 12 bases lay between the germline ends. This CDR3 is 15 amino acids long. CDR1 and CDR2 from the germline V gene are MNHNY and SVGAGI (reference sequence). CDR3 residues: CASSYGEPLNTEAFF. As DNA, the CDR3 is TGTGCCAGCAGTTACGGGGAACCGTTAAACACTGAAGCTTTCTTT.

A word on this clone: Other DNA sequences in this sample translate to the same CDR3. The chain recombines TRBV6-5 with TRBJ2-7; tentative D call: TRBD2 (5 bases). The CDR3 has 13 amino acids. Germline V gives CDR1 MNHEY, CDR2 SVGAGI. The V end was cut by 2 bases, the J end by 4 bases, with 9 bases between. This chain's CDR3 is CASSYSRGYEQYF. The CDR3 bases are TGTGCCAGCAGTTACAGTAGAGGGTACGAGCAGTACTTC.

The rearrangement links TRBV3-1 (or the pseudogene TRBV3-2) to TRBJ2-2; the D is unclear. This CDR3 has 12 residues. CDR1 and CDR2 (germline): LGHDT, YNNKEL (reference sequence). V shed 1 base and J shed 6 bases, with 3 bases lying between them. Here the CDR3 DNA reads TGTGCCAGCAGCCAAGTTGCCGGGGAGCTGTTTTTT. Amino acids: CASSQVAGELFF.

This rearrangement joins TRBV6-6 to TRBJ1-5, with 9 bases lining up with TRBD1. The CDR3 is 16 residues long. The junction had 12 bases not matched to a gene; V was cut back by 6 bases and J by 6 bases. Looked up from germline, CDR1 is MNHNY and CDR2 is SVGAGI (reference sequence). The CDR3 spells CASRRTTGQGFQPQHF. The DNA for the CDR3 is TGTGCCAGCAGACGGACAACGGGACAGGGTTTTCAGCCCCAGCATTTT.

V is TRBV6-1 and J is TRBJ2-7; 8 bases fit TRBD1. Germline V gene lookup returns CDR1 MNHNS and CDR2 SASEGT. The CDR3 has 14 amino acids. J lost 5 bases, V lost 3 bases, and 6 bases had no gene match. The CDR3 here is CASSDERTGNEQYF. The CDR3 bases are TGTGCCAGCAGTGACGAACGGACAGGGAACGAGCAGTACTTC.

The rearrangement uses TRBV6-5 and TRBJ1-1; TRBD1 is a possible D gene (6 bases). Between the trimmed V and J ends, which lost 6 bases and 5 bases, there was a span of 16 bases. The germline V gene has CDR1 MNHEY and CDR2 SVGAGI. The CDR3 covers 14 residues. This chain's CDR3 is CASSAEGVGTEAFF. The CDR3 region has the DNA TGTGCCAGCAGCGCCGAGGGGGTGGGGACTGAAGCTTTCTTT.

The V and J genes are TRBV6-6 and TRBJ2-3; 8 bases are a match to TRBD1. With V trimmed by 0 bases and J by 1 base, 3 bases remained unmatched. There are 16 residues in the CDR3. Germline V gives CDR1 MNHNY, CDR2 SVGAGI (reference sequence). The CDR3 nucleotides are TGTGCCAGCAGTTACTCTCAGGGGGCGGGCACAGATACGCAGTATTTT. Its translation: CASSYSQGAGTDTQYF.

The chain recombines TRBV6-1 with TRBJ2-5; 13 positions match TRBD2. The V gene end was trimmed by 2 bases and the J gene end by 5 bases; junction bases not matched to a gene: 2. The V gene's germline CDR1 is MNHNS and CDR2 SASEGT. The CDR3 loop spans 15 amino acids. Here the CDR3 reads CASSETSGGAETQYF. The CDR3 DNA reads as TGTGCCAGCAGTGAAACTAGCGGGGGGGCCGAGACCCAGTACTTC.

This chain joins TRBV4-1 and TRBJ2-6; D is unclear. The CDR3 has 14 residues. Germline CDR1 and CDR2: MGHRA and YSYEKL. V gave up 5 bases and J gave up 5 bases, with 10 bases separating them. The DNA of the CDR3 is TGCGCCAGCAGCTTCCTCGTAAGGGCCAACGTCCTGACTTTC. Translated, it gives CASSFLVRANVLTF.

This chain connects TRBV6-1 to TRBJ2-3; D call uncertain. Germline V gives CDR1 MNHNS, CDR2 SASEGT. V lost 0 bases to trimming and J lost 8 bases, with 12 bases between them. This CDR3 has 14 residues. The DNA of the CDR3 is TGTGCCAGCAGTGAAGCGAGGCTATTAGGTACGCAGTATTTT. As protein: CASSEARLLGTQYF.

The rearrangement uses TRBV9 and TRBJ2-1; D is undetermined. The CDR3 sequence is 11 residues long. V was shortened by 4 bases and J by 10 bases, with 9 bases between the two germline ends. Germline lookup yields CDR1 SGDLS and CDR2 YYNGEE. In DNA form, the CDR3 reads TGTGCCAGCAGCCCTCTCCGGGAGCAGTTCTTC. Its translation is CASSPLREQFF.

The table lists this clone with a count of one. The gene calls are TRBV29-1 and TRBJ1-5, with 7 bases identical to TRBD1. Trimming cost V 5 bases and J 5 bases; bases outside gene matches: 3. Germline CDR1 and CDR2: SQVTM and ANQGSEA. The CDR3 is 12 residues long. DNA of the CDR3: TGCAGCGTTAGACAGGGTGATCAGCCCCAGCATTTT. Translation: CSVRQGDQPQHF.

The CDR3 is CASSQHTYPGGPSGNEQFF. As DNA, the CDR3 is TGTGCCAGCAGCCAACATACATACCCCGGAGGGCCCTCAGGCAATGAGCAGTTCTTC. The rearrangement uses TRBV3-1 (or the pseudogene TRBV3-2) and TRBJ2-1; D is perhaps TRBD2 (6 bases). Looked up from germline, CDR1 is LGHDT and CDR2 is YNNKEL (reference sequence). The CDR3 is 19 residues long. The V end lost 2 bases, the J end lost 6 bases, and 26 bases lay between the germline ends.

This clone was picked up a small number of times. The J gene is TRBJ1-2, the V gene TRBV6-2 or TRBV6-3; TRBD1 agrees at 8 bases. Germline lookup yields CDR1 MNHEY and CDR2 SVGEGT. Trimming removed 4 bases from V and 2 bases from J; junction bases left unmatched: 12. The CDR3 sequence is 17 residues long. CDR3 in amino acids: CASSSIVPQGANYGYTF. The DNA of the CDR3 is TGTGCCAGCAGTTCGATCGTCCCGCAGGGGGCCAACTATGGCTACACCTTC.

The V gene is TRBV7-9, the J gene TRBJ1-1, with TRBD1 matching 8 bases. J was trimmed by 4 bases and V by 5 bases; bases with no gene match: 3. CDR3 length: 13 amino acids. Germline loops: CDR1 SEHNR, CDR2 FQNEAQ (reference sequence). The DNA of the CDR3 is TGTGCCAGCAGCCTAACAGGGGGCACTGAAGCTTTCTTT. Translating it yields CASSLTGGTEAFF.

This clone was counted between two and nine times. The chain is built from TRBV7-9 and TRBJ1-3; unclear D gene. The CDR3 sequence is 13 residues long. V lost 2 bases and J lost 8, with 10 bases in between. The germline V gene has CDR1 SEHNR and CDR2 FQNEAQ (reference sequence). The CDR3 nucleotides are TGTGCCAGCAGCTTAACCATTCCGGACACCATATATTTT. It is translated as CASSLTIPDTIYF.

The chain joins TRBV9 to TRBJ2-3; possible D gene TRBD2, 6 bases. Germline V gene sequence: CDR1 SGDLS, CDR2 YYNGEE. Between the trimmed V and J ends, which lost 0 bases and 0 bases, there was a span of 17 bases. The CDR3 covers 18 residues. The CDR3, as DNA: TGTGCCAGCAGCGTAGCTACTGGGGGAGGCCGCAGCACAGATACGCAGTATTTT. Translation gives CASSVATGGGRSTDTQYF.

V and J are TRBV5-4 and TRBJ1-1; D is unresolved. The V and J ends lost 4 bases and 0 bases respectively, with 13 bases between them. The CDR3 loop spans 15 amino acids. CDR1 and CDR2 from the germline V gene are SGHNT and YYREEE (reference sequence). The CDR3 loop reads CASSPLAGVNTEAFF. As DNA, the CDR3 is TGTGCCAGCAGCCCCCTTGCGGGCGTGAACACTGAAGCTTTCTTT.

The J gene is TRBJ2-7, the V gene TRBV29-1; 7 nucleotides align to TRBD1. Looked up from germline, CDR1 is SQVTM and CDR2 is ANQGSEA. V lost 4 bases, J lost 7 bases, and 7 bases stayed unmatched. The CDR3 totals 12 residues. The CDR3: CSVADRDWEQYF. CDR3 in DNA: TGCAGCGTTGCAGACAGGGATTGGGAGCAGTACTTC.

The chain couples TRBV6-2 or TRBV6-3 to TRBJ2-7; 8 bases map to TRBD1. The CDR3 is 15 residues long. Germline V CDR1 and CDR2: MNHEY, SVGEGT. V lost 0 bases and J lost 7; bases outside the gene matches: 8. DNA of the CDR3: TGTGCCAGCAGTTACTCCGGGACAGGTAGTCGGGAGCAGTACTTC. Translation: CASSYSGTGSREQYF.

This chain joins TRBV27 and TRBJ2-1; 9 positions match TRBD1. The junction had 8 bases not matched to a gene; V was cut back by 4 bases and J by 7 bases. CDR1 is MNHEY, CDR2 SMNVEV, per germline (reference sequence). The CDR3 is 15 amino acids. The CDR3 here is CASSSVQGAKNEQFF. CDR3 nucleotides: TGTGCCAGCAGTTCCGTACAGGGGGCAAAGAATGAGCAGTTCTTC.

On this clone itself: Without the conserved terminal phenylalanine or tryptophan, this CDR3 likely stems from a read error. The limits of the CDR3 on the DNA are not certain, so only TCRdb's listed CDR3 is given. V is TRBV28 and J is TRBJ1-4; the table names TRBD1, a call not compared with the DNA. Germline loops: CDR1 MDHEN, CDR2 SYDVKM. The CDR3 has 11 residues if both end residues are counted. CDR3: CASPSTRDRGT.

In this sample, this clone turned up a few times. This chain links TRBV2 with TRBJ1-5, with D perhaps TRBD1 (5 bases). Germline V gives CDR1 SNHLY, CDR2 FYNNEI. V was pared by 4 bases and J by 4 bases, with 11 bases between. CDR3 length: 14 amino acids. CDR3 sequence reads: CASSGPGLNQPQHF. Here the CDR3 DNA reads TGTGCCAGCAGTGGCCCAGGGCTAAATCAGCCCCAGCATTTT.

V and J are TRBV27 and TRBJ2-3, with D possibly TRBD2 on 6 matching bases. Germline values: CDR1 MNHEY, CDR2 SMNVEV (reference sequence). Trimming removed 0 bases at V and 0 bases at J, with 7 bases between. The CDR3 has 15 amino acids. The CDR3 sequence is CASSLSGLSTDTQYF. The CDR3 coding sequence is TGTGCCAGCAGTTTATCGGGACTGAGCACAGATACGCAGTATTTT.